This TCR beta chain originates from a study of memory CD4+ T cells and cytomegalovirus serostatus. CDR3 length equals 14 residues. From germline, CDR1 is MGHRA and CDR2 YSYEKL. V lost 0 bases to trimming and J lost 4 bases, with 7 bases between them. Single viable CD3+CD4+CD8-CD45RO+ cells were sorted as the memory CD4+ T cells. The table came from immunoSEQ multiplex PCR; TCRdb's copy has only in-frame clones and leaves some out. This sample carries about 41,000 clones, about 85% of them seen once, and the ten largest clones take 0.65% to 0.85%. Sequencing was carried out using memory CD4+ T cells from blood. The chain carries TRBV4-1 and TRBJ1-5; D gene uncertain. The origin of this receptor is an adult in good health and CMV-seronegative. For the CDR3, the DNA is TGCGCCAGCAGCCAAGAAACGAGAAATCAGCCCCAGCATTTT. It is translated as CASSQETRNQPQHF.